The next 7 T cell receptor beta chains were all read from a single sample in a study of neurological immune-mediated disorders. Time point meaning: technical triplicate 3. TCRdb reprocessed the 5' RACE reads via MiXCR and lists one record per CDR3 protein. The table has fewer than 35,000 distinct CDR3 sequences, about 17% seen once. The sequenced sample consisted of CD4+ T cells from blood. The receptor source for this set is a female donor with HTLV-1-associated myelopathy (HAM/TSP).

Ten or more counts support this clonotype. V and J are TRBV20-1 and TRBJ2-7, with D perhaps TRBD2 (6 bases). The V and J ends lost 6 bases and 0 bases respectively, with 18 bases between them. The length of the CDR3 is 15 residues. CDR1 and CDR2 from the germline V gene are DFQATT and SNEGSKA (reference sequence). The CDR3 bases are TGCAGTGCCAGGTCCTTAGCGGTTAGCTCCTACGAGCAGTACTTC. This sequence encodes CSARSLAVSSYEQYF.

This clonotype is deemed medium-sized. The chain carries TRBV20-1 and TRBJ1-2; D possibly corresponds to TRBD1 (6 bases). V was shortened by 6 bases and J by 7 bases, with 18 bases between the two germline ends. The CDR3 contains 13 residues. Germline values: CDR1 DFQATT, CDR2 SNEGSKA (reference sequence). CDR3 loop: CSASMDSRGGYTF. Written as DNA, the CDR3 is TGCAGTGCAAGCATGGACAGTAGGGGTGGCTACACCTTC.

The rearrangement uses TRBV24-1 and TRBJ2-1, with D maybe TRBD2 (6 bases). Trimming cost V 2 bases and J 6 bases, with 16 bases left between them. Germline V CDR1 and CDR2: KGHDR, SFDVKD. The CDR3 is 16 residues long. The DNA of the CDR3 is TGTGCCACCAGTGATTCTCTCCTCGCGGGATCCAATGAGCAGTTCTTC. As protein: CATSDSLLAGSNEQFF.

Many counts were recorded for this clonotype. The rearrangement links TRBV7-8 to TRBJ2-3; TRBD2 matches at 8 bases. Germline CDR1 and CDR2: SGHVS and FQNEAQ. The CDR3 consists of 17 residues. V lost 4 bases, J lost 0 bases, and 9 bases stayed unmatched. The CDR3, as DNA: TGTGCCAGCAGCTGGACCGGGACTAGGGGGAGCACAGATACGCAGTATTTT. Translated, it gives CASSWTGTRGSTDTQYF.

This clonotype appeared many times. V usage is TRBV5-1 and J usage is TRBJ2-5; the D gene is possibly TRBD1 (6 bases). Germline CDR1 reads SGHRS; CDR2 reads YFSETQ. This CDR3 comprises 13 residues. Trimming cost V 3 bases and J 5 bases, with 11 bases left between them. DNA of the CDR3: TGCGCCAGCAGCTGGGGGCCTTCGGAGACCCAGTACTTC. This gives the protein CASSWGPSETQYF.

This clonotype was counted at least ten times. CDR3 coding DNA: TGTGCCAGCAGTACCCAAGGACAGGGATCGACCAAAAACATTCAGTACTTC. Its protein product is CASSTQGQGSTKNIQYF. The chain combines TRBV6-2 or TRBV6-3 with TRBJ2-4; 8 bases fit TRBD1. The germline V gene has CDR1 MNHEY and CDR2 SVGEGT. The length of the CDR3 is 17 residues. With 5 bases clipped from V and 2 bases from J, the junction kept 11 bases outside the gene matches.

By share, this clonotype counts as medium-sized. This chain connects TRBV20-1 to TRBJ1-1; D not resolved. From germline, CDR1 is DFQATT and CDR2 SNEGSKA (reference sequence). V gave up 0 bases and J gave up 1 base, with 6 bases separating them. This CDR3 region has 13 residues. For the CDR3, the DNA is TGCAGTGCTAGAGAAGACCGGAACACTGAAGCTTTCTTT. Translation gives CSAREDRNTEAFF.